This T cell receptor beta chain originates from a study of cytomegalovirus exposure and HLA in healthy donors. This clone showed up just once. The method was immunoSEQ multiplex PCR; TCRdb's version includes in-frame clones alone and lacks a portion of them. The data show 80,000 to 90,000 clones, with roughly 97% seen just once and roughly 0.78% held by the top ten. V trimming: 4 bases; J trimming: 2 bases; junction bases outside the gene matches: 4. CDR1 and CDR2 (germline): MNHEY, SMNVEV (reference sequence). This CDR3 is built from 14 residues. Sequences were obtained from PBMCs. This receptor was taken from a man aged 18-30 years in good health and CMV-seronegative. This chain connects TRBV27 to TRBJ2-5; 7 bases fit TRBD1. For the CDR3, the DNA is TGTGCCAGCAGTTGGACAGGATCACAAGAGACCCAGTACTTC. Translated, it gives CASSWTGSQETQYF.